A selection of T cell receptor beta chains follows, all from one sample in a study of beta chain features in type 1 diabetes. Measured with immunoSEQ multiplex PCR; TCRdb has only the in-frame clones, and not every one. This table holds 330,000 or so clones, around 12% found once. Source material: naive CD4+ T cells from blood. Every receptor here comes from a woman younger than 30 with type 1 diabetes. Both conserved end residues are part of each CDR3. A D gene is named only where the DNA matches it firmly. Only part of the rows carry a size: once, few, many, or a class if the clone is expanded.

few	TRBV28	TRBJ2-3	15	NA	TGTGCCAGCAGGGCCGGTATCGGGTCGGCAGATACGCAGTATTTT	CASRAGIGSADTQYF
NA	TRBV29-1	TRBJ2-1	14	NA	TGCAGCGTCGCGGCGGCAAGCTCCTACAATGAGCAGTTCTTC	CSVAAASSYNEQFF
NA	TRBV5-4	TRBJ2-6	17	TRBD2	TGTGCCAGCAGCCCCTCGGGAGGGTACTCTGGGGCCAACGTCCTGACTTTC	CASSPSGGYSGANVLTF
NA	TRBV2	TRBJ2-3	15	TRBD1	TGTGCCAGCAGGGGGGACAGCCCTATGACAGATACGCAGTATTTT	CASRGDSPMTDTQYF
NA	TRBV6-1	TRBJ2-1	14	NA	TGTGCCAGCAGCGGGGACTCAGCCCACAATGAGCAGTTCTTC	CASSGDSAHNEQFF
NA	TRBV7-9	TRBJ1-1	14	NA	TGTGCCAGCAGCTTAACCACATTGAACACTGAAGCTTTCTTT	CASSLTTLNTEAFF
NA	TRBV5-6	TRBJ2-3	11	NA	TGTGCCAGCAGCACAGGGCAGGCGGAGTATTTT	CASSTGQAEYF
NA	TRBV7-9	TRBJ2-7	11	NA	TGTGCCAGCAGCCGTTCCTACGAGCAGTACTTC	CASSRSYEQYF
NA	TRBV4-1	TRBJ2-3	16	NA	TGCGCCAGCAGCCAAGACCCGGGACACCGCACAGATACGCAGTATTTT	CASSQDPGHRTDTQYF
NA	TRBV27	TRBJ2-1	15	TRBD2	TGTGCCAGCAGTTTAACAGCGGGAGGGTGGGATGAGCAGTTCTTC	CASSLTAGGWDEQFF
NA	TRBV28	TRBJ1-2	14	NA	TGTGCCAGCAGTATAGCAGGGTCGGGCTATGGCTACACCTTC	CASSIAGSGYGYTF
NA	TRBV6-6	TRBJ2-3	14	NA	TGTGCCAGCAGTTATATCGCAGGGACAGATACGCAGTATTTT	CASSYIAGTDTQYF
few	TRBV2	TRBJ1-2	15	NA	TGTGCCAGCAGTGAATATGCAGCGAGTTCCTATGGCTACACCTTC	CASSEYAASSYGYTF
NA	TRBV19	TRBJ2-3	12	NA	TGTGCCACAATACGCTACACAGATACGCAGTATTTT	CATIRYTDTQYF
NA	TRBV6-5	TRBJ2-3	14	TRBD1	TGTGCCAGCAGGAGACAGGGGATCGGAGATACGCAGTATTTT	CASRRQGIGDTQYF
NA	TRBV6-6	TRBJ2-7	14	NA	TGTGCCAGCAGTTACAACGTCAGGGACTACGAGCAGTACTTC	CASSYNVRDYEQYF
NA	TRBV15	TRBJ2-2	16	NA	TGTGCCACCAGCAGAGGCGGGGCAACGAACACCGGGGAGCTGTTTTTT	CATSRGGATNTGELFF
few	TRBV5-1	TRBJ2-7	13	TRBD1	TGCGCCAGCAGCCTAGGACAGGACAACGAGCAGTACTTC	CASSLGQDNEQYF
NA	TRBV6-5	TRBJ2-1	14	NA	TGTGCCAGCAGTCCCGGGATCTCCTACAATGAGCAGTTCTTC	CASSPGISYNEQFF
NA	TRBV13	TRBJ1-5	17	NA	TGTGCCAGCACCTCCCTCGAGGGGGGGGATAGCAATCAGCCCCAGCATTTT	CASTSLEGGDSNQPQHF
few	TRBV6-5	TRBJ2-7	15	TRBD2	TGTGCCAGCAGTTACTCCGGCGGGAGGAGGTACGAGCAGTACTTC	CASSYSGGRRYEQYF
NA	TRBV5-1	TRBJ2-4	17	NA	TGCGCCAGCAGCTTGGGGACAGCCTCGTCAGCCAAAAACATTCAGTACTTC	CASSLGTASSAKNIQYF
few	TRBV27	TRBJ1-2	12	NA	TGTGCCAGCAGGCGAGCTAACTATGGCTACACCTTC	CASRRANYGYTF
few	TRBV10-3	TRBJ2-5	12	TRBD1	TGTGCCACCAGGGACAGACAAGAGACCCAGTACTTC	CATRDRQETQYF
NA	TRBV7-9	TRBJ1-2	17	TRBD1	TGTGCCAGCAGTTCGGCCCGGGACAGCCCTCCGCGCTATGGCTACACCTTC	CASSSARDSPPRYGYTF
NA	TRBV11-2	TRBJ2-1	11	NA	TGTGCCAGCAGCTTAACGCGTGAGCAGTTCTTC	CASSLTREQFF
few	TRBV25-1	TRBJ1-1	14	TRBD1	TGTGCCAGCAGCCGACAGGGTATGAACACTGAAGCTTTCTTT	CASSRQGMNTEAFF
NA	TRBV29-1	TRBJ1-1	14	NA	TGCAGCGTTGATAAGAGGCTTTTGGACACTGAAGCTTTCTTT	CSVDKRLLDTEAFF
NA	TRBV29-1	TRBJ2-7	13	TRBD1	TGCAGCGTTGGGAACAGGGGCCCCAGGCAGCAGTACTTC	CSVGNRGPRQQYF
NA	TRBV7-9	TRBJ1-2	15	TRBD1	TGTGCCAGCAGCTTAGAGCGACAGGGGAACTATGGCTACACCTTC	CASSLERQGNYGYTF
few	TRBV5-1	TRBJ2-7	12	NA	TGCGCCAGCAGCTTCCAGGGTTACGAGCAGTACTTC	CASSFQGYEQYF
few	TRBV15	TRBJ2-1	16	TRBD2	TGTGCCACCAGCAGAGGTGGCGGGAGCCAATACAATGAGCAGTTCTTC	CATSRGGGSQYNEQFF
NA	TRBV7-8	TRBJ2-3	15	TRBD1	TGTGCCAGCAGCTTAGGGGGACAGGGGACAGATACGCAGTATTTT	CASSLGGQGTDTQYF
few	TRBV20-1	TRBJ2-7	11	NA	TGCAGTGCTAGAGGGAGGATTGAGCAGTACTTC	CSARGRIEQYF